The rows below give T cell receptor beta chains drawn from one sample of a study of OX40 agonist ivuxolimab in advanced cancers. Here immunoSEQ multiplex PCR was the method, and the copy in TCRdb shows in-frame clones only, minus some. The repertoire has roughly 50,000 clones, 65% to 80% of them found once; the top ten carry about 6%. The sample in question was CD4+ or CD8+ T cells sorted from blood, obtained in a trial of the OX40 agonist ivuxolimab. Receptors originate from an adult with an advanced solid tumor such as melanoma, head and neck, liver or kidney cancer. Each CDR3 is given with its conserved first and last residue. Each record gives: J gene, D gene, V gene, clone size, CDR3 protein, CDR3 DNA. The D gene is left open where the match is weak. Rows may omit the clone size; those that give it use once, few, many or a size class.

>TRBJ2-2|-|TRBV25-1|-
CASRLANTGELFF
TGTGCCAGCAGGCTAGCGAACACCGGGGAGCTGTTTTTT
>TRBJ1-2|TRBD1|TRBV5-5|few
CASSLAGQALYGYTF
TGTGCCAGCAGCTTGGCTGGACAGGCCCTCTATGGCTACACCTTC
>TRBJ1-4|TRBD1|TRBV2|once
CASSERTGKLFF
TGTGCCAGCAGTGAAAGGACAGGCAAACTGTTTTTT
>TRBJ1-1|-|TRBV9|-
CASSVGGFSTEAFF
TGTGCCAGCAGCGTAGGAGGTTTTAGCACTGAAGCTTTCTTT
>TRBJ1-1|-|TRBV4-2|-
CASSQDSPEAFF
TGTGCCAGCAGCCAGGACAGCCCTGAAGCTTTCTTT
>TRBJ1-4|-|TRBV18|-
CASSPLVATNEKLFF
TGTGCCAGCTCACCACTGGTGGCAACTAATGAAAAACTGTTTTTT
>TRBJ2-1|TRBD2|TRBV5-5|-
CASRPGLAGGPSGEQFF
TGTGCCAGCAGACCGGGACTAGCGGGAGGGCCCTCGGGTGAGCAGTTCTTC
>TRBJ2-7|TRBD2|TRBV5-6|-
CASSWGLAGEQYF
TGTGCCAGCAGCTGGGGACTAGCAGGGGAGCAGTACTTC
>TRBJ2-1|TRBD2|TRBV30|-
CAWSPNSGWSRLQFF
TGTGCCTGGAGTCCTAATAGCGGGTGGTCAAGACTGCAGTTCTTC
>TRBJ1-2|-|TRBV5-4|-
CASSSKTQRNSYGYTF
TGTGCCAGCAGCTCGAAGACCCAGCGCAATAGCTATGGCTACACCTTC
>TRBJ2-5|TRBD2|TRBV9|-
CASSVGGTSGVMGETQYF
TGTGCCAGCAGCGTAGGAGGGACTAGCGGGGTCATGGGAGAGACCCAGTACTTC
>TRBJ1-3|-|TRBV18|-
CASSPLKEGNTIYF
TGTGCCAGCTCACCATTAAAAGAAGGAAACACCATATATTTT
>TRBJ2-7|TRBD1|TRBV5-6|-
CASSLGTGPPYEQYF
TGTGCCAGCAGCTTGGGGACAGGGCCTCCCTACGAGCAGTACTTC
>TRBJ2-5|TRBD2|TRBV6-5|once
CASTPGLAVETQYF
TGTGCCAGCACCCCGGGACTAGCTGTTGAGACCCAGTACTTC
>TRBJ2-3|TRBD2|TRBV4-1|-
CASSQPTSGASTDTQYF
TGCGCCAGCAGCCAGCCAACTAGCGGCGCTAGCACAGATACGCAGTATTTT
>TRBJ2-2|TRBD2|TRBV10-1|once
CASSESRLAGVHTGELFF
TGCGCCAGCAGTGAGTCCAGACTAGCGGGAGTTCACACCGGGGAGCTGTTTTTT
>TRBJ2-1|TRBD2|TRBV29-1|-
CSVRLAGYEQFF
TGCAGCGTTCGACTAGCGGGGTATGAGCAGTTCTTC
>TRBJ1-2|-|TRBV6-1|-
CASSERGGGYGYTF
TGTGCCAGCAGCGAAAGGGGCGGAGGTTATGGCTACACCTTC
>TRBJ1-1|-|TRBV6-1|-
CASDPGRQEDTEAFF
TGTGCCAGTGATCCGGGGCGACAGGAGGACACTGAAGCTTTCTTT
>TRBJ1-4|-|TRBV10-2|-
CASSDLRQGTNEKLFF
TGCGCCAGCAGTGACCTAAGGCAGGGGACTAATGAAAAACTGTTTTTT
>TRBJ2-3|-|TRBV7-3|medium-sized
CASSPTGTQDTQYF
TGTGCCAGCAGCCCAACCGGGACTCAGGATACGCAGTATTTT
>TRBJ2-1|-|TRBV30|few
CAWSGGESYNEQFF
TGTGCCTGGAGTGGAGGGGAATCCTACAATGAGCAGTTCTTC
>TRBJ1-1|-|TRBV4-1|-
CASSQDPWQGGTEAFF
TGCGCCAGCAGCCAAGATCCTTGGCAGGGTGGGACTGAAGCTTTCTTT
>TRBJ2-2|TRBD1|TRBV25-1|few
CASGGQSNTGELFF
TGTGCCAGCGGGGGACAGTCGAACACCGGGGAGCTGTTTTTT
>TRBJ1-2|-|TRBV18|-
CASSPPGQNYGYTF
TGTGCCAGCTCACCCCCGGGACAAAACTATGGCTACACCTTC
>TRBJ1-5|TRBD1|TRBV29-1|-
CSVEVDPGQGRHF
TGCAGCGTTGAAGTAGATCCGGGACAGGGCAGACATTTT
>TRBJ2-7|TRBD2|TRBV27|-
CASSTITSGSSYEQYF
TGTGCCAGCAGTACGATCACTAGCGGGTCCTCCTACGAGCAGTACTTC
>TRBJ2-3|-|TRBV2|-
CASSERIMSPQYF
TGTGCCAGCAGTGAACGCATAATGTCTCCGCAGTATTTT
>TRBJ2-1|-|TRBV7-9|-
CASSLARSPGDEQFF
TGTGCCAGCAGCTTAGCCCGGAGTCCGGGGGATGAGCAGTTCTTC
>TRBJ2-5|-|TRBV7-2|once
CASSLHMEETQYF
TGTGCCAGCAGCCTGCACATGGAAGAGACCCAGTACTTC
>TRBJ1-4|TRBD1|TRBV18|-
CASSPDREYEKLFF
TGTGCCAGCTCACCAGACAGGGAGTATGAAAAACTGTTTTTT
>TRBJ1-5|-|TRBV30|few
CAWSEDSNQPQHF
TGTGCCTGGAGCGAGGACAGTAATCAGCCCCAGCATTTT
>TRBJ1-4|-|TRBV5-5|few
CASSLVFESPNEKLFF
TGTGCCAGCAGCTTAGTGTTTGAGTCGCCTAATGAAAAACTGTTTTTT
>TRBJ2-1|TRBD2|TRBV7-3|-
CASSSSGSTYNEQFF
TGTGCCAGCAGCTCCAGCGGGAGCACCTACAATGAGCAGTTCTTC
>TRBJ1-2|-|TRBV30|-
CAWSPNQASYTF
TGTGCCTGGAGCCCTAACCAGGCGAGCTACACCTTC
>TRBJ1-2|TRBD1|TRBV19|-
CASTDRGRNYGYTF
TGTGCCAGTACCGACAGGGGGCGCAACTATGGCTACACCTTC
>TRBJ2-2|-|TRBV5-1|-
CASSLFAASNTGELFF
TGCGCCAGCAGCTTGTTCGCTGCCTCGAACACCGGGGAGCTGTTTTTT
>TRBJ2-2|-|TRBV5-1|few
CASSPQPGGVGTGELFF
TGCGCCAGCAGCCCTCAACCGGGCGGGGTCGGGACCGGGGAGCTGTTTTTT
>TRBJ2-1|-|TRBV7-6|-
CASSWGVMGRVGNEQFF
TGTGCCAGCAGCTGGGGGGTAATGGGGCGCGTTGGAAATGAGCAGTTCTTC
>TRBJ2-3|-|TRBV9|-
CASSVVTTSTDTQYF
TGTGCCAGCAGCGTAGTAACTACTAGCACAGATACGCAGTATTTT
>TRBJ1-2|-|TRBV21-1|-
CASSKYRDSGNYGYTF
TGTGCCAGCAGCAAGTACCGGGACAGCGGTAACTATGGCTACACCTTC
>TRBJ2-7|-|TRBV6-5|-
CASSYVGHFSYEQYF
TGTGCCAGCAGTTACGTTGGACACTTCTCCTACGAGCAGTACTTC
>TRBJ2-3|TRBD2|TRBV12-5|-
CASGLGLAGADTQYF
TGTGCTAGTGGTTTGGGGCTAGCGGGGGCAGATACGCAGTATTTT
>TRBJ2-5|-|TRBV5-1|once
CASSLAQGHKETQYF
TGCGCCAGCAGCTTGGCCCAGGGGCATAAGGAGACCCAGTACTTC
>TRBJ1-4|-|TRBV19|once
CASNMDGYKLFF
TGTGCCAGTAATATGGACGGGTACAAACTGTTTTTT